A single sample is the source of the 15 T cell receptor beta chains below, sequenced in a study of blood T cell repertoires in COVID-19. TCRdb's table, derived via immunoSEQ multiplex PCR, lists solely in-frame clones and lacks some. Of under 200,000 clones listed, about 90% were seen once; the top ten hold around 0.76%. Input material: peripheral blood. Receptors originate from a woman between 65 and 79 years old with acute or convalescent COVID-19.

The J gene is TRBJ2-5, the V gene TRBV6-5; perhaps TRBD2 as D (7 bases). The CDR3 runs to 15 residues. Trimming took off 4 bases at V and 4 bases at J, with 16 bases between the two ends. Germline V lookup: CDR1 MNHEY, CDR2 SVGAGI. The CDR3 spells CASSFSGGPGETQYF. The CDR3 DNA reads TGTGCCAGCAGTTTTTCCGGGGGGCCAGGAGAGACCCAGTACTTC.

The V and J genes are TRBV10-3 and TRBJ1-2; no clear D gene. The CDR3 extends over 14 amino acids. V was clipped by 2 bases and J by 4 bases, with 11 bases between them. CDR1 is ENHRY, CDR2 SYGVKD, per germline. In DNA form, the CDR3 reads TGTGCCATCAGTGAGAACCGGTTTGGCTATGGCTACACCTTC. It specifies CAISENRFGYGYTF.

The chain uses TRBV19 and TRBJ2-6, with 9 bases aligning to TRBD1. V trimming: 2 bases; J trimming: 1 base; junction bases outside the gene matches: 3. Germline V gene sequence: CDR1 LNHDA, CDR2 SQIVND (reference sequence). The CDR3 is made up of 17 amino acids. The CDR3 nucleotides are TGTGCCAGTAGTATAACGGGACAGGGTTCTGGGGCCAACGTCCTGACTTTC. This encodes CASSITGQGSGANVLTF.

This clone has only one observation. This chain joins TRBV3-1 (or the pseudogene TRBV3-2) and TRBJ1-1; 7 nucleotides match TRBD1. Trimming took 1 base from V and 14 from J; bases not matched to a gene: 13. The germline V gene encodes CDR1 LGHDT and CDR2 YNNKEL (reference sequence). This CDR3 spans 14 amino acids. CDR3: CASSQGKGTAQCFF. As DNA, the CDR3 is TGTGCCAGCAGCCAAGGAAAAGGGACAGCGCAGTGCTTCTTT.

This chain joins TRBV6-5 and TRBJ1-1; no clear D gene. Germline CDR1 reads MNHEY; CDR2 reads SVGAGI. Trimming left V 2 bases short and J 1 base short, with 5 bases between. The CDR3 loop spans 13 amino acids. The CDR3 protein is CASSYVKNTEAFF. The CDR3 bases are TGTGCCAGCAGTTACGTCAAGAACACTGAAGCTTTCTTT.

This clone was found a few times. The V gene is TRBV5-1, the J gene TRBJ1-1, with a weak D call TRBD1 (6 bases). Germline loops: CDR1 SGHRS, CDR2 YFSETQ. Deletions cut 4 bases from V and 1 base from J, with 8 bases between. CDR3 size: 13 residues. The CDR3 here is CASSGGANTEAFF. The CDR3 DNA sequence: TGCGCCAGCAGCGGGGGCGCGAACACTGAAGCTTTCTTT.

This clone came up a few times. The CDR3 protein is CASSLGDTTYNSPLHF. For the CDR3, the DNA is TGCGCCAGCAGCTTGGGGGACACCACCTATAATTCACCCCTCCACTTT. The chain recombines TRBV5-1 with TRBJ1-6, with TRBD1 as a possible D gene (6 bases). Deletions cut 0 bases from V and 2 bases from J, with 9 bases between. Germline V CDR1 and CDR2: SGHRS, YFSETQ. CDR3 length: 16 amino acids.

This chain joins TRBV2 and TRBJ2-7; 10 bases map to TRBD1. Unmatched junction bases numbered 10, after V lost 6 bases and J lost 5 bases. The CDR3 length is 15 residues. Germline CDR1 reads SNHLY; CDR2 reads FYNNEI. CDR3 sequence: CASSHGGTGEHEQYF. As DNA, the CDR3 is TGTGCCAGCAGCCATGGGGGGACAGGGGAGCACGAGCAGTACTTC.

Remarks on this clone: This CDR3 is also generated by other DNA sequences in the sample. The V gene is TRBV6-5, the J gene TRBJ2-1; D may be TRBD2 (6 bases). This CDR3 has 15 residues. The germline CDR1 and CDR2 sequences are MNHEY and SVGAGI. Between the trimmed V and J ends, which lost 2 bases and 0 bases, there was a span of 8 bases. The CDR3 sequence is CASSYGGSSYNEQFF. The CDR3 DNA is TGTGCCAGCAGTTACGGGGGGAGCTCCTACAATGAGCAGTTCTTC.

V gene TRBV18 combines with J gene TRBJ2-7; possibly TRBD2 for D (5 bases). CDR3 length: 13 amino acids. Germline CDR1 and CDR2: KGHSH and LQKENI. V lost 3 bases and J lost 5, with 11 bases in between. In nucleotides, the CDR3 is TGTGCCAGCTCACCCGCCGGAGCGGACGAGCAGTACTTC. It is translated as CASSPAGADEQYF. Full variable domain (remainder filled in from reference TRBV18 and TRBJ2-7): NAGVMQNPRHLVRRRGQEARLRCSPMKGHSHVYWYRQLPEEGLKFMVYLQKENIIDESGMPKERFSAEFPKEGPSILRIQQVVRGDSAAYFCASSPAGADEQYFGPGTRLTVT.

This clone was detected once. The chain has TRBV3-1 (or the pseudogene TRBV3-2) and TRBJ1-1, with 7 bases fitting TRBD1. After removal of 3 bases from V and 10 bases from J, the junction contained 8 bases not matched to a gene. From germline, CDR1 is LGHDT and CDR2 YNNKEL (reference sequence). This CDR3 has 13 amino acids. CDR3 sequence (DNA): TGTGCCAGCAGCCAGAGACAGGGTTCTACAGCTTTCTTT. Encoded protein: CASSQRQGSTAFF.

This clone was counted between two and nine times. This chain connects TRBV5-5 to TRBJ1-2; D gene ambiguous. Per germline, CDR1 SGHKS and CDR2 YYEKEE (reference sequence). Trimming left V 0 bases short and J 8 bases short, with 5 bases between. This CDR3 spans 11 amino acids. The CDR3 nucleotides read TGTGCCAGCAGCTTGGAACGGGGCTACACCTTC. This encodes CASSLERGYTF. The whole variable domain, remainder taken from reference TRBV5-5 and TRBJ1-2, is DAGVTQSPTHLIKTRGQQVTLRCSPISGHKSVSWYQQVLGQGPQFIFQYYEKEERGRGNFPDRFSARQFPNYSSELNVNALLLGDSALYLCASSLERGYTFGSGTRLTVV.

This chain joins TRBV12-3 or TRBV12-4 and TRBJ1-1; D gene uncertain. V was trimmed by 3 bases and J by 6 bases, leaving 5 bases between them. The CDR3 is 11 residues long. CDR3 DNA: TGTGCCAGCAGTTTGATAGCTGAAGCTTTCTTT. As protein: CASSLIAEAFF.

Written as DNA, the CDR3 is TGTGCCAGCAATCACGCCGGGACAGGGGGCGAAGGATCTAATGAAAAACTGTTTTTT. This sequence encodes CASNHAGTGGEGSNEKLFF. V and J are TRBV7-9 and TRBJ1-4; TRBD1 matches at 12 bases. CDR3 length: 19 amino acids. The V gene end was trimmed by 7 bases and the J gene end by 3 bases; junction bases not matched to a gene: 15. Germline V CDR1 and CDR2: SEHNR, FQNEAQ (reference sequence).

In regard to this clone: Other nucleotide sequences in the sample specify the same CDR3. The gene calls are TRBV7-9 and TRBJ2-5, with D uncertain. The CDR3 covers 11 residues. V lost 5 bases to trimming and J lost 5 bases, with 6 bases between them. Looked up from germline, CDR1 is SEHNR and CDR2 is FQNEAQ (reference sequence). The CDR3 DNA reads as TGTGCCAGCAGCCCACTGGAGACCCAGTACTTC. Its translation: CASSPLETQYF.